This T cell receptor beta chain was captured by sequencing in a study of graft-versus-host responses after intestinal transplantation. Study observations and caveats: The authors found GvH clones in recipient marrow, some appearing first in ileum or blood.

Clones were sequenced by immunoSEQ multiplex PCR, and TCRdb holds only the in-frame ones, with some missing. The sample holds 30,000 to 40,000 clones; around 96% are singletons and the top ten take about 0.78%. Notes on this clone: Its matching antigen is unknown.

The CDR3 loop spans 13 amino acids. Germline assignment: CDR1 SGHNT and CDR2 YENEEA. Trimming removed 3 bases from V and 12 bases from J, with 15 bases in between. The specimen comprised PBMCs, sampled 16 days after intestinal transplant. V is TRBV11-3 and J is TRBJ2-1, with D possibly being TRBD1 or TRBD2 (5 bases each). The sequence was collected from a human patient who received an intestinal transplant, so some T cells may come from the graft donor. CDR3 bases: TGTGCCAGCAGCTTTGCCAAGGGGACGGGGCAGTTCTTC. It codes for CASSFAKGTGQFF.